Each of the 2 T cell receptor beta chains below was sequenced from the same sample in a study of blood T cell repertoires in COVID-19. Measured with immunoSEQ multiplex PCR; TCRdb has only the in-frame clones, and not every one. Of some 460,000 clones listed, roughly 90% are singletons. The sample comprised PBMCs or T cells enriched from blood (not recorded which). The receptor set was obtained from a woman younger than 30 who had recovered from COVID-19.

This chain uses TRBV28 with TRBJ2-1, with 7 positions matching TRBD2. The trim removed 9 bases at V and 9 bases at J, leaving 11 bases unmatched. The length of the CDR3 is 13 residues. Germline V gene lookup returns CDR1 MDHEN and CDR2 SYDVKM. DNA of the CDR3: TGTGCCAGTGCCGGGGGGAGCCGCGTTGAGCAGTTCTTC. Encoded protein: CASAGGSRVEQFF.

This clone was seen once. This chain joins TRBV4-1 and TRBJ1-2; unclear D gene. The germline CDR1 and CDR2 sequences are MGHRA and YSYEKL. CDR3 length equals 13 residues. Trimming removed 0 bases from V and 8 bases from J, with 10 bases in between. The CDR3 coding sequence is TGCGCCAGCAGCCAAGATAGGGAGGACGGCTACACCTTC. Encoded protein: CASSQDREDGYTF.